This paragraph covers one T cell receptor (beta chain) sequence. Antigen specificity is unknown. The data are from a study of cytomegalovirus exposure and HLA in healthy donors. Here immunoSEQ multiplex PCR was the method, and the copy in TCRdb shows in-frame clones only, minus some. The sample has roughly 270,000 clones, approximately 88% seen once. Germline assignment: CDR1 MNHEY and CDR2 SVGAGI. The CDR3 extends over 14 amino acids. Trimming took 6 bases from V and 6 from J; bases not matched to a gene: 4. General study points: Many donors carried some public TCRs, although rarity characterized most TCR sequences.

The chain combines TRBV6-5 with TRBJ1-5, with 11 nucleotides matching TRBD1. This sequence was found in a woman under 30 in good health and CMV-seronegative. The specimen sequenced was PBMCs. The CDR3 region has the DNA TGTGCCAGCAGATCCGGGACAGGGGGTCAGCCCCAGCATTTT. This encodes CASRSGTGGQPQHF.